This T cell receptor beta chain was captured by sequencing in a study of T cell repertoires in cytomegalovirus infection. Whole-study context: CMV infection plus the matching HLA type was flagged by public TCR beta signatures.

About this clonotype: The antigen remains unidentified.

MiXCR, run by TCRdb on the reads, gives a single entry per CDR3 protein. The sample contains about 24,000 distinct CDR3 sequences, about 22% of which appear only once. There are 13 residues in the CDR3. The germline V gene encodes CDR1 DFQATT and CDR2 SNEGSKA (reference sequence). Trimming took off 3 bases at V and 2 bases at J, with 8 bases between the two ends. This TCR was sampled from a human donor in good health (CMV status not recorded). Some clones in this sample may be carry-over from other donors' samples. Here the sequenced sample was CD8+ T cells from cultured PBMCs, taken from culture after CMV antigen stimulation. V gene TRBV20-1 combines with J gene TRBJ1-3, with D tentatively TRBD1 (6 bases). The CDR3 spells CSARKGAGNTIYF. CDR3 coding DNA: TGCAGTGCTAGGAAGGGGGCTGGAAACACCATATATTTT.